The 5 T cell receptor beta chains below were found in one sample sequenced in a study of T cell responses to AZD1222 COVID-19 vaccine. Here immunoSEQ multiplex PCR was the method, and the copy in TCRdb shows in-frame clones only, minus some. The table shows under 70,000 clones, with approximately 80% occurring only once. The source material was peripheral blood, sampled on day 0 of AZD1222 vaccination. The source of these receptors is an adult in good health.

This clone was seen only once. This chain joins TRBV6-1 and TRBJ2-3; D unclear. Germline V gene data show CDR1 as MNHNS and CDR2 as SASEGT. V lost 0 bases and J lost 2, with 15 bases in between. The CDR3 is 17 amino acids. The CDR3 coding sequence is TGTGCCAGCAGTGAAGCTACGGGCTCTACTTACACAGATACGCAGTATTTT. This codes for CASSEATGSTYTDTQYF.

This clone was observed once. The chain couples TRBV28 to TRBJ1-6; TRBD1 matches 7 bases. CDR1 is MDHEN, CDR2 SYDVKM, per germline. There are 12 residues in the CDR3. V shed 6 bases and J 9 bases; nucleotides not matched to a gene: 2. Written as DNA, the CDR3 is TGTGCCAGCAGGACAGGGAGTTCACCCCTCCACTTT. Translated, it gives CASRTGSSPLHF.

The V and J genes are TRBV7-9 and TRBJ1-2, with 10 bases that match TRBD1. The CDR3 totals 13 residues. The junction had 5 bases not matched to a gene; V was cut back by 5 bases and J by 8 bases. Germline CDR1 reads SEHNR; CDR2 reads FQNEAQ (reference sequence). The DNA for the CDR3 is TGTGCCAGCAGCCCCTGGGACAGGGGCGGCTACACCTTC. This sequence encodes CASSPWDRGGYTF.

This clone appeared a single time. V usage is TRBV24-1 and J usage is TRBJ1-5; D gene unclear. Germline CDR1 KGHDR, CDR2 SFDVKD. V shed 1 base and J shed 1 base, with 10 bases lying between them. The CDR3 length is 16 residues. Here the CDR3 reads CATSDLADGSNQPQHF. CDR3 bases: TGTGCCACCAGTGATTTAGCGGACGGAAGCAATCAGCCCCAGCATTTT.

The chain joins TRBV28 to TRBJ2-5; no definite D call. The CDR3 has 13 residues. The V and J ends lost 7 bases and 1 base respectively, with 10 bases between them. Germline loops: CDR1 MDHEN, CDR2 SYDVKM. The CDR3 region has the DNA TGTGCCAGCACCGAAGTCGGCCAAGAGACCCAGTACTTC. Translation gives CASTEVGQETQYF. Looking up the rest from reference TRBV28 and TRBJ2-5 gives the full variable domain: DVKVTQSSRYLVKRTGEKVFLECVQDMDHENMFWYRQDPGLGLRLIYFSYDVKMKEKGDIPEGYSVSREKKERFSLILESASTNQTSMYLCASTEVGQETQYFGPGTRLLVL.